The rows below give T cell receptor beta chains drawn from one sample of a study of T-cell memory formation after mild COVID-19. TCRdb fed the 5' RACE reads into MiXCR, producing one record per CDR3 protein. In the table there are roughly 600,000 distinct CDR3 sequences, 15% to 20% of which are singletons. The material sequenced was PBMCs or a T cell subset sorted from them (not recorded which). These receptors were obtained from an adult woman who had mild COVID-19 (a few samples of this study predate the infection). Cell type and time point are not known. The CDR3 runs from the conserved cysteine through the conserved F or W. The D gene is left open where the match is weak. Clone sizes are given selectively: once, few, many, or a class where the clone is expanded.

cdr3_nt: TGTGCCAGCAGCCCCTGGCGGGGGGGCCGAAATGAGCAGTTCTTC
cdr3_aa: CASSPWRGGRNEQFF
d_call: TRBD2
v_call: TRBV14
clone_size: NA
j_call: TRBJ2-1

cdr3_nt: TGTGACAGCAGTGGACAGTTCACAGATACGCAGTATTTT
cdr3_aa: CDSSGQFTDTQYF
d_call: NA
v_call: TRBV2
clone_size: NA
j_call: TRBJ2-3

cdr3_nt: TGTGCCAGCAGCTTAGAATACAGGGGCCAGCCCCAGCATTTT
cdr3_aa: CASSLEYRGQPQHF
d_call: TRBD1
v_call: TRBV7-8
clone_size: NA
j_call: TRBJ1-5

cdr3_nt: TGTGCCAGCAGCTTGCTGCCGGACAATAGCAATCAGCCCCAGCATTTT
cdr3_aa: CASSLLPDNSNQPQHF
d_call: NA
v_call: TRBV7-6
clone_size: few
j_call: TRBJ1-5

cdr3_nt: TGTGCCAGCAGCTCCTACGGGGGGGTAGGGTCCAAAAACATTCAGTACTTC
cdr3_aa: CASSSYGGVGSKNIQYF
d_call: TRBD2
v_call: TRBV7-9
clone_size: few
j_call: TRBJ2-4

cdr3_nt: TGCGCCAGCAGCTTGGCTGCATTACCCAGCGGGGGCACAGATACGCAGTATTTT
cdr3_aa: CASSLAALPSGGTDTQYF
d_call: TRBD2
v_call: TRBV5-1
clone_size: many
j_call: TRBJ2-3

cdr3_nt: TGTGCCAGCAGCCCCACTCTGGGGGCGCGTCAGTATGAGCAGTTCTTC
cdr3_aa: CASSPTLGARQYEQFF
d_call: NA
v_call: TRBV7-9
clone_size: few
j_call: TRBJ2-1

cdr3_nt: TGCAGTGCTCCGCGGACAGGCATCCCCTACGAGCAGTACTTC
cdr3_aa: CSAPRTGIPYEQYF
d_call: TRBD1
v_call: TRBV20-1
clone_size: few
j_call: TRBJ2-7

cdr3_nt: TGCGCCAGCAGCCAATTCTCAGGGGGTGGAACCGGGGAGCTGTTTTTT
cdr3_aa: CASSQFSGGGTGELFF
d_call: TRBD1
v_call: TRBV4-1
clone_size: few
j_call: TRBJ2-2

cdr3_nt: TGTGCCAGCAGTTTCGCGGGAGGGAGGACCCAGTACTTC
cdr3_aa: CASSFAGGRTQYF
d_call: TRBD2
v_call: TRBV12-3/TRBV12-4
clone_size: NA
j_call: TRBJ2-5

cdr3_nt: TGCAGTGCTGAGGACTCTTACAATGGCTACACCTTC
cdr3_aa: CSAEDSYNGYTF
d_call: NA
v_call: TRBV20-1
clone_size: few
j_call: TRBJ1-2

cdr3_nt: TGCGCCAGCAGCTTGGTCACTGGGGGCTACGAGCAGTACTTC
cdr3_aa: CASSLVTGGYEQYF
d_call: NA
v_call: TRBV5-1
clone_size: many
j_call: TRBJ2-7

cdr3_nt: TGTGCCAGCAGTTACCCAGACAGGCGGAACACTGAAGCTTTCTTT
cdr3_aa: CASSYPDRRNTEAFF
d_call: NA
v_call: TRBV6-2/TRBV6-3
clone_size: few
j_call: TRBJ1-1

cdr3_nt: TGTGCCAGCAGTTTTTCTGGACGGTCCGGGGAGCTGTTTTTT
cdr3_aa: CASSFSGRSGELFF
d_call: NA
v_call: TRBV6-5
clone_size: few
j_call: TRBJ2-2

cdr3_nt: TGTGCCAGCTCTCCCCCGGCGCGGTCAGGGAAAGAGACCCAGTACTTC
cdr3_aa: CASSPPARSGKETQYF
d_call: NA
v_call: TRBV12-3/TRBV12-4
clone_size: NA
j_call: TRBJ2-5

cdr3_nt: TGCGCCAGCAGCACCTCGTCACTCAGGGGGACTTCCTACGAGCAGTACTTC
cdr3_aa: CASSTSSLRGTSYEQYF
d_call: NA
v_call: TRBV4-1
clone_size: NA
j_call: TRBJ2-7

cdr3_nt: TGCAGTGCTAGAGTCCTAGCGGGGGGTACGTGGGCCCAGTACTTC
cdr3_aa: CSARVLAGGTWAQYF
d_call: TRBD2
v_call: TRBV20-1
clone_size: few
j_call: TRBJ2-5